Listed below are T cell receptor beta chains from one sample, sequenced in a study of spatial heterogeneity in lung cancer. In TCRdb, the 5' RACE reads were re-called with MiXCR into one record per CDR3 protein. The table has about 35,000 distinct CDR3 sequences, around 3.1% seen once. Material: normal lung tissue next to the tumor, obtained at surgery. These receptors were taken from a male donor with early-stage non-small cell lung cancer. Each CDR3 is given with its conserved first and last residue. The order of the fields is CDR3 protein, CDR3 DNA, J gene, V gene, D gene, clone size. The D gene is left open where the match is weak. A clone size is listed for some rows: how often the clone was seen (once, few, many), or a class if it is expanded.

CATSRDLYSNEQFF | TGTGCCACCAGCAGAGATTTGTACTCGAATGAGCAGTTCTTC | TRBJ2-1 | TRBV15 | NA | NA
CASSEALAGGAYEQYF | TGTGCCAGCAGTGAAGCACTAGCGGGAGGTGCTTACGAGCAGTACTTC | TRBJ2-7 | TRBV6-1 | TRBD2 | few
CSARDSRAGTSKTEAFF | TGCAGTGCTAGAGATTCTAGAGCGGGGACCTCAAAGACTGAAGCTTTCTTT | TRBJ1-1 | TRBV20-1 | NA | many
CASSLGWRQGEDTQYF | TGTGCCAGCAGCTTGGGGTGGAGACAGGGTGAAGATACGCAGTATTTT | TRBJ2-3 | TRBV7-9 | TRBD1 | many
CASSLPAGGEQFF | TGTGCCAGCAGCTTACCGGCAGGCGGTGAGCAGTTCTTC | TRBJ2-1 | TRBV13 | NA | many
CASSPHRGGSNQPQHF | TGTGCCAGCAGTCCCCACCGGGGAGGTAGCAATCAGCCCCAGCATTTT | TRBJ1-5 | TRBV28 | NA | many
CASSERTRNSPLHF | TGTGCCAGCAGTGAAAGGACCCGTAATTCACCCCTCCACTTT | TRBJ1-6 | TRBV2 | NA | many
CASSRQGRNEQYF | TGTGCCAGCAGTCGACAGGGACGGAACGAGCAGTACTTC | TRBJ2-7 | TRBV6-5 | TRBD1 | many
CASSQRDRGGCNQPQHF | TGCGCCAGCAGTCAAAGGGACAGGGGAGGGTGCAATCAGCCCCAGCATTTT | TRBJ1-5 | TRBV23-1 | TRBD1 | many
CASSQGGFATGELFF | TGCGCCAGCAGCCAAGGAGGATTCGCGACCGGGGAGCTGTTTTTT | TRBJ2-2 | TRBV4-1 | NA | many
CASSLSGREAFF | TGTGCCAGCAGTTTATCAGGGCGGGAAGCTTTCTTT | TRBJ1-1 | TRBV27 | NA | many
CASSLRAETQYF | TGTGCCAGCAGCCTGAGGGCTGAGACCCAGTACTTC | TRBJ2-5 | TRBV5-6 | NA | many
CASSLFPGTNEKLFF | TGCGCCAGCAGCTTATTTCCTGGGACTAATGAAAAACTGTTTTTT | TRBJ1-4 | TRBV5-1 | NA | NA
CASSLDRPYEQYF | TGTGCCAGCAGCTTGGACAGACCCTACGAGCAGTACTTC | TRBJ2-7 | TRBV5-5 | NA | many
CAWSALYEQYF | TGTGCCTGGAGTGCCCTCTACGAGCAGTACTTC | TRBJ2-7 | TRBV30 | NA | many
CASTFGTGDRGNQPQHF | TGTGCCAGCACATTCGGGACAGGGGACCGGGGCAATCAGCCCCAGCATTTT | TRBJ1-5 | TRBV28 | TRBD1 | many